This TCR beta chain was profiled in a study of metastatic and nonmetastatic thyroid tumors. Study background: The study looked at repertoires side by side in blood and in tumor or nodule tissue from malignant and benign thyroid patients. Study results and caveats: Benign nodules were reported to have significantly lower TCR beta diversity than malignant thyroid tumors, in blood and tumor.

This clone was picked up many times. What it recognizes is unknown. Per the authors' pipeline: In papillary thyroid cancer, a distant-metastasis classifier was built using CDR3 differences across clinicopathological groups. TCRdb redid the clone calls on the PCR reads using MiXCR. It is TCRdb's table, rather than the study itself, that gives the V and J calls and clone size. The table lists approximately 79,000 clones, over 8.5% of them singletons. Not a single patient had been given any form of treatment at any point before undergoing thyroid surgery. The CDR3 covers 18 residues. V lost 0 bases, J lost 9 bases, and 10 bases stayed unmatched. Germline V gene lookup returns CDR1 SGHAT and CDR2 FQDESV (reference sequence).

The sequenced material came from blood. The rearrangement uses TRBV11-1 and TRBJ2-3; 15 bases align to TRBD2. The TCR sequence derives from a female donor with papillary thyroid cancer or a benign thyroid nodule (not recorded which). Some clones in this sample may be carry-over from other donors' samples. The CDR3 sequence is CASSLARGLAGGQGTQYF. In DNA form, the CDR3 reads TGTGCCAGCAGCTTAGCCCGTGGACTAGCGGGGGGGCAAGGAACGCAGTATTTT. Full variable domain (outside the CDR3, taken from reference TRBV11-1 and TRBJ2-3): EAEVAQSPRYKITEKSQAVAFWCDPISGHATLYWYRQILGQGPELLVQFQDESVVDDSQLPKDRFSAERLKGVDSTLKIQPAELGDSAMYLCASSLARGLAGGQGTQYFGPGTRLTVL.